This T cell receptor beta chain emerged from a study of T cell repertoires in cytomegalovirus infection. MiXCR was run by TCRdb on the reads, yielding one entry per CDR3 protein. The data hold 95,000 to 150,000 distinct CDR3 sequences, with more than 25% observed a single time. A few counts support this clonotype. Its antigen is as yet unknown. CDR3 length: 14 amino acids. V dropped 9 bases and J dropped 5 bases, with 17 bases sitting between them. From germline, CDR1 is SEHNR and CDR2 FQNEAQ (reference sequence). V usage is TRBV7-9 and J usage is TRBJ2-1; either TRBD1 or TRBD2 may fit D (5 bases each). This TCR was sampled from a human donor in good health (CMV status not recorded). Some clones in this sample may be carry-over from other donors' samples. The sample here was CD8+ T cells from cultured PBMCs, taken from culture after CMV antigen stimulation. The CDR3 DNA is TGTGCCAGTACTTCCTGGCAGGGAGACAATGAGCAGTTCTTC. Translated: CASTSWQGDNEQFF.